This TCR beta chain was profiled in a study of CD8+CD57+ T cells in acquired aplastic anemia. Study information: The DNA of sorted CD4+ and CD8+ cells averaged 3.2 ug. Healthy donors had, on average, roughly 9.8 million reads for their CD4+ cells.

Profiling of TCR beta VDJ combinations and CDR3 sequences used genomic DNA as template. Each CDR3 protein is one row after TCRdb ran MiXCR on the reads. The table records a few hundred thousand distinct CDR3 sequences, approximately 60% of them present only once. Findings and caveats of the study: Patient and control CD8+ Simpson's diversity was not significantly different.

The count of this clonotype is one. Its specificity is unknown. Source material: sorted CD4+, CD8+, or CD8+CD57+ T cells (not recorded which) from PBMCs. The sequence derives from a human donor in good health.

CDR3 DNA sequence: TGTGCCAGCAGCCACAAAAAGGGGCCCCCATATGGCTACACCTTC. It encodes CASSHKKGPPYGYTF. This chain connects TRBV7-8 to TRBJ1-2; D perhaps matches TRBD1 (5 bases). CDR1 and CDR2 (germline): SGHVS, FQNEAQ. The CDR3 runs 15 residues. V lost 5 bases to trimming and J lost 5 bases, with 18 bases between them.